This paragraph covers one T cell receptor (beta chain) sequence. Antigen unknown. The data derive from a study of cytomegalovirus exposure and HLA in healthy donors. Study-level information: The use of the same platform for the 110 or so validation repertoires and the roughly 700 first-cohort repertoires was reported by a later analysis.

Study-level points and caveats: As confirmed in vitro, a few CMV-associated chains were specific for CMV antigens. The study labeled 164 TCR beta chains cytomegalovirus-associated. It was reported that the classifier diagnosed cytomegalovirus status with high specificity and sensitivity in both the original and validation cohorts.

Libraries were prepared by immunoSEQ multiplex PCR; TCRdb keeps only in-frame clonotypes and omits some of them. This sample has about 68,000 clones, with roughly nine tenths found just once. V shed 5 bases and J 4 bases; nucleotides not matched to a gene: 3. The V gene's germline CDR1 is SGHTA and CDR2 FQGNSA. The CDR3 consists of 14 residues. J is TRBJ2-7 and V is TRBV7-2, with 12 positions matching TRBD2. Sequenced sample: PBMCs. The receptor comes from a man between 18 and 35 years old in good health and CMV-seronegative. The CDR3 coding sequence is TGTGCCAGCAGCGCCACTAGCGGGAGGTACGAGCAGTACTTC. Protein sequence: CASSATSGRYEQYF.